This T cell receptor (beta chain) stems from a study of blood T cell repertoires in COVID-19. Turning to the study itself: Some COVID-19 samples were acute and others convalescent; all came from the United States, Italy and Spain.

Germline V gene lookup returns CDR1 LGHNA and CDR2 YSLEER. This CDR3 has 17 residues. V lost 3 bases and J lost 1, with 19 bases in between. The protocol was immunoSEQ multiplex PCR, while the TCRdb copy is restricted to in-frame clones and leaves out a portion. This table holds approximately 35,000 clones, roughly nine tenths found once. The chain combines TRBV4-3 with TRBJ2-7; D is possibly TRBD1 (6 bases). The clonotype was recovered from a human donor with active COVID-19. The donor label of this sample is uncertain. Sequencing input: peripheral blood. In DNA, the CDR3 is TGCGCCAGCAGCCACGGGACCGGGACAAGGACTTCCTACGAGCAGTACTTC. Translating gives CASSHGTGTRTSYEQYF.